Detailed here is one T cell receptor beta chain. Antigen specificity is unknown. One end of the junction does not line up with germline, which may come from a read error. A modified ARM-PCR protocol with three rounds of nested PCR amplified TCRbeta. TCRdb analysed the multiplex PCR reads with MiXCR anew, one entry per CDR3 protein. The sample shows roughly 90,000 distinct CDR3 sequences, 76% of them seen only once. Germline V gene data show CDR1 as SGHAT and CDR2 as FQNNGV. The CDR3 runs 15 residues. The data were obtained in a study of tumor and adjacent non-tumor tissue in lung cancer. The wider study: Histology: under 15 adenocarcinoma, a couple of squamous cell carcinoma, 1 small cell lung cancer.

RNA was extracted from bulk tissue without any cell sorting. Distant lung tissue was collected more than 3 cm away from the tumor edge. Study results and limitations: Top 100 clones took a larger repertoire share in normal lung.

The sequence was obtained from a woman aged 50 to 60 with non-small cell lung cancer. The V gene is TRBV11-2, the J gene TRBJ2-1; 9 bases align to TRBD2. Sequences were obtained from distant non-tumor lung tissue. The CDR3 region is CASNLEASGTAERFF. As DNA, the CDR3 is TGTGCCAGCAACTTAGAAGCTAGCGGGACGGCTGAGCGGTTCTTC.